This T cell receptor beta chain was obtained from a study of blood T cell repertoires in COVID-19. J was trimmed by 5 bases and V by 0 bases; bases with no gene match: 6. Germline values: CDR1 SGHRS, CDR2 YFSETQ. There are 15 residues in the CDR3. Here immunoSEQ multiplex PCR was the method, and the copy in TCRdb shows in-frame clones only, minus some. This table has around 200,000 clones, around nine tenths appearing once. Specimen: peripheral blood. The origin of this receptor is a man in his sixties who had recovered from COVID-19. The chain recombines TRBV5-1 with TRBJ1-1; 8 bases align to TRBD1. CDR3 DNA sequence: TGCGCCAGCAGCTTGGCAGGGGGCGCTGGGACTGAAGCTTTCTTT. It translates to CASSLAGGAGTEAFF.